This TCR beta chain was documented in a study of PD-L1 blockade in urothelial cancer. Noted time point: pretreatment peripheral blood. Patients' urothelial carcinoma was locally advanced or metastatic. The CDR3 spans 15 residues. The V gene's germline CDR1 is SGHVS and CDR2 FQNEAQ. V shed 3 bases, J shed 4 bases, and the junction held 7 bases outside the gene matches. The authors spiked synthetic TCR analog templates into each PCR. The table came from immunoSEQ multiplex PCR; TCRdb's copy has only in-frame clones and leaves some out. The profile shows tens of thousands of clones, about 87% of them singletons.

This clonotype was obtained from a man between 60 and 75 years old with urothelial cancer. The genes are TRBV7-8 and TRBJ1-1; TRBD1 matches at 8 bases. Material: PBMCs, obtained around atezolizumab (anti-PD-L1) treatment. The CDR3: CASSLRTGSFTEAFF. Here the CDR3 DNA reads TGTGCCAGCAGCTTGCGGACAGGGAGCTTCACTGAAGCTTTCTTT.